Presented here are 32 T cell receptor beta chains from one specimen sequenced in a study of shared clonotypes between healthy human individuals. Sequencing used immunoSEQ multiplex PCR; TCRdb keeps in-frame clones, though not all of them. Of a few million clones listed, 93% are singletons. Material for sequencing was naive CD4+ T cells from PBMCs. Subset in this sample: CD45RA+ positively selected. These receptors all stem from a man aged 18 to 35 in good health. Some clones in this sample may be carry-over from other donors' samples.

This clone came up once. DNA of the CDR3: TGTGCCAGCGTGGCAGGGGTACCCTACGAGCAGTACTTC. Amino acid sequence: CASVAGVPYEQYF. The gene calls are TRBV28 and TRBJ2-7; maybe TRBD1 (6 bases). Looked up from germline, CDR1 is MDHEN and CDR2 is SYDVKM. The CDR3 contains 13 residues. Trimming took off 8 bases at V and 2 bases at J, with 13 bases between the two ends.

The chain recombines TRBV18 with TRBJ1-4, with D unresolved. Looked up from germline, CDR1 is KGHSH and CDR2 is LQKENI. The CDR3 spans 15 residues. V dropped 4 bases and J dropped 0 bases, with 9 bases sitting between them. The CDR3 region is CASSRAGATNEKLFF. The CDR3 region has the DNA TGTGCCAGCTCACGCGCCGGTGCAACTAATGAAAAACTGTTTTTT.

The rearrangement links TRBV5-1 to TRBJ2-5; 7 nucleotides match TRBD2. The CDR3 contains 14 residues. V dropped 4 bases and J dropped 1; count of bases not matched to a gene: 4. The germline V gene has CDR1 SGHRS and CDR2 YFSETQ. In DNA, the CDR3 is TGCGCCAGCAGCGTCGGACTAGGCCAAGAGACCCAGTACTTC. Translating it yields CASSVGLGQETQYF.

DNA of the CDR3: TGTGCCAGCAGCTTGCCGGGACTAGCGGGAGGAAACGAGCAGTACTTC. This sequence encodes CASSLPGLAGGNEQYF. The chain employs TRBV7-9 and TRBJ2-7; 15 bases are shared with TRBD2. Unmatched junction bases numbered 5, after V lost 3 bases and J lost 5 bases. The germline gives CDR1 SEHNR, CDR2 FQNEAQ (reference sequence). The CDR3 totals 16 residues.

This chain uses TRBV29-1 with TRBJ1-2; possible D gene TRBD1, 6 bases. CDR3 length equals 13 residues. The V and J ends lost 7 bases and 7 bases respectively, with 19 bases between them. Germline V gives CDR1 SQVTM, CDR2 ANQGSEA. The CDR3 loop reads CSADTGFSPGYTF. The CDR3 nucleotides are TGCAGCGCTGATACAGGGTTTTCTCCTGGCTACACCTTC.

This clone occurred once. The CDR3 DNA reads as TGTGCCAGCTCACCACCGGTTAGCGGGAGTACGCAGTATTTT. This encodes CASSPPVSGSTQYF. The V gene is TRBV18, the J gene TRBJ2-3; 9 bases fit TRBD2. Trimming removed 0 bases from V and 8 bases from J; junction bases left unmatched: 3. Looked up from germline, CDR1 is KGHSH and CDR2 is LQKENI. The CDR3 spans 14 residues. The full variable domain, its missing parts supplied by reference TRBV18 and TRBJ2-3, is NAGVMQNPRHLVRRRGQEARLRCSPMKGHSHVYWYRQLPEEGLKFMVYLQKENIIDESGMPKERFSAEFPKEGPSILRIQQVVRGDSAAYFCASSPPVSGSTQYFGPGTRLTVL.

This chain connects TRBV7-9 to TRBJ1-2; 11 bases are shared with TRBD1. CDR1 is SEHNR and CDR2 is FQNEAQ in the germline V gene (reference sequence). Losses at the gene ends were 4 bases for V and 5 bases for J; bases not matched to a gene: 3. The CDR3 covers 14 residues. The CDR3, as DNA: TGTGCCAGCAGCTCCGGGACAGGGGGATATGGCTACACCTTC. Amino acids: CASSSGTGGYGYTF.

The chain carries TRBV7-3 and TRBJ2-3, with D unclear. CDR3 length equals 15 residues. CDR1 is SGHTA and CDR2 is FQGTGA in the germline V gene. Trimming shortened V by 7 bases and J by 4 bases, and 18 bases separated the two germline ends. The CDR3, as DNA: TGTGCCAGCACCGCAAGTGGGGTTTCTTCAGATACGCAGTATTTT. This encodes CASTASGVSSDTQYF.

The genes are TRBV10-1 and TRBJ1-2; 8 positions agree with TRBD1. The V gene's germline CDR1 is WNHNN and CDR2 SYGVQD (reference sequence). This CDR3 contains 13 residues. V shed 9 bases, J shed 7 bases, and the junction held 10 bases outside the gene matches. The CDR3 DNA is TGCGCCAGGTTTCCCAGGGGGCTAAGTGGCTACACCTTC. It specifies CARFPRGLSGYTF.

The gene calls are TRBV19 and TRBJ2-3, with D uncertain. The CDR3 sequence is 14 residues long. Trimming took off 4 bases at V and 1 base at J, with 9 bases between the two ends. Germline CDR1 is LNHDA and CDR2 is SQIVND (reference sequence). The CDR3 region has the DNA TGTGCCAGTAGTAAAGGACGCCGCACAGATACGCAGTATTTT. It codes for CASSKGRRTDTQYF.

The gene calls are TRBV5-1 and TRBJ1-2; TRBD1 aligns across 11 bases. The CDR3 loop spans 15 amino acids. Trimming removed 0 bases from V and 7 bases from J; junction bases left unmatched: 5. CDR1 SGHRS and CDR2 YFSETQ come from the germline V gene. The CDR3 DNA follows: TGCGCCAGCAGCTTGGCAGGACAGGGGGCTAGTGGCTACACCTTC. It is translated as CASSLAGQGASGYTF.

This chain connects TRBV7-8 to TRBJ1-2; D is possibly TRBD1 (5 bases). Germline V gene lookup returns CDR1 SGHVS and CDR2 FQNEAQ. The V and J ends lost 1 base and 4 bases respectively, with 16 bases between them. The length of the CDR3 is 16 residues. CDR3 loop: CASSLEEIQASYGYTF. CDR3 bases: TGTGCCAGCAGCTTAGAAGAGATACAGGCCTCCTATGGCTACACCTTC.

This chain uses TRBV5-1 with TRBJ1-4, with D perhaps TRBD1 (6 bases). V lost 2 bases and J 6 bases, leaving 11 bases between the germline ends. Germline V gene sequence: CDR1 SGHRS, CDR2 YFSETQ. The CDR3 is 14 residues long. The CDR3 sequence is CASSFADSDEKLFF. CDR3 sequence (DNA): TGCGCCAGCAGCTTTGCGGACAGTGATGAAAAACTGTTTTTT.

The V gene is TRBV12-5, the J gene TRBJ1-1; D might be TRBD1 (5 bases). Germline-derived CDR1 and CDR2 are LGHNT and FRNRAP. V was shortened by 3 bases and J by 5 bases, with 13 bases between the two germline ends. The CDR3 is 14 amino acids. DNA of the CDR3: TGTGCTAGTGGTTTAGGAGGGGTATATACTGAAGCTTTCTTT. Translating gives CASGLGGVYTEAFF.

V and J are TRBV5-1 and TRBJ2-2, with D perhaps TRBD2 (6 bases). V was trimmed by 0 bases and J by 5 bases, leaving 11 bases between them. There are 15 residues in the CDR3. Germline lookup yields CDR1 SGHRS and CDR2 YFSETQ. The CDR3 region has the DNA TGCGCCAGCAGCTTGGCCCCGGGGGTGACCGGGGAGCTGTTTTTT. This translates into CASSLAPGVTGELFF.

The CDR3: CASSLRSETGELFF. CDR3 in DNA: TGTGCCAGCAGCTTAAGGAGTGAAACCGGGGAGCTGTTTTTT. The chain recombines TRBV13 with TRBJ2-2; no definite D call. Germline V gene sequence: CDR1 PRHDT, CDR2 FYEKMQ (reference sequence). The CDR3 contains 14 residues. Between the trimmed V and J ends, which lost 2 bases and 5 bases, there was a span of 9 bases.

V gene TRBV27 combines with J gene TRBJ1-4, with D hard to call. V lost 10 bases and J 5 bases, leaving 8 bases between the germline ends. Germline-derived CDR1 and CDR2 are MNHEY and SMNVEV (reference sequence). The CDR3 consists of 11 residues. The CDR3 loop is CANNRNEKLFF. CDR3 DNA: TGTGCCAATAATCGGAATGAAAAACTGTTTTTT. Together with reference TRBV27 and TRBJ1-4, the CDR3 gives the full variable domain: EAQVTQNPRYLITVTGKKLTVTCSQNMNHEYMSWYRQDPGLGLRQIYYSMNVEVTDKGDVPEGYKVSRKEKRNFPLILESPSPNQTSLYFCANNRNEKLFFGSGTQLSVL.

The chain employs TRBV29-1 and TRBJ2-7; D is unclear. The germline CDR1 and CDR2 sequences are SQVTM and ANQGSEA. Trimming cost V 7 bases and J 1 base, with 11 bases left between them. This CDR3 is 12 amino acids long. The CDR3 sequence: CSAYSGSYEQYF. In DNA form, the CDR3 reads TGCAGCGCGTACAGTGGTTCCTACGAGCAGTACTTC.

This clone occurred once. This chain uses TRBV5-6 with TRBJ1-3; 8 bases agree with TRBD1. Germline assignment: CDR1 SGHDT and CDR2 YYEEEE. The CDR3 is 15 residues long. V shed 3 bases and J 3 bases; nucleotides not matched to a gene: 5. This CDR3 reads CASSSPGGYGNTIYF. The CDR3, as DNA: TGTGCCAGCAGCTCTCCAGGGGGCTATGGAAACACCATATATTTT. Full variable domain (missing parts from reference TRBV5-6 and TRBJ1-3): DAGVTQSPTHLIKTRGQQVTLRCSPKSGHDTVSWYQQALGQGPQFIFQYYEEEERQRGNFPDRFSGHQFPNYSSELNVNALLLGDSALYLCASSSPGGYGNTIYFGEGSWLTVV.

The chain uses TRBV6-5 and TRBJ2-5; D is perhaps TRBD1 (6 bases). The germline V gene has CDR1 MNHEY and CDR2 SVGAGI. V was pared by 2 bases and J by 5 bases, with 15 bases between. The length of the CDR3 is 15 residues. In nucleotides, the CDR3 is TGTGCCAGCAGTTACACGCACAGGGATGGGGAGACCCAGTACTTC. Protein sequence: CASSYTHRDGETQYF.

The chain employs TRBV5-1 and TRBJ2-5; 7 bases match TRBD2. The germline gives CDR1 SGHRS, CDR2 YFSETQ. V shed 4 bases, J shed 4 bases, and the junction held 10 bases outside the gene matches. CDR3 length: 15 amino acids. The CDR3 loop reads CASSLRGFEGETQYF. The CDR3 coding sequence is TGCGCCAGCAGCCTGCGGGGGTTCGAAGGAGAGACCCAGTACTTC.

The gene calls are TRBV5-1 and TRBJ1-5; TRBD1 might be the D (5 bases). Looked up from germline, CDR1 is SGHRS and CDR2 is YFSETQ. Deletions cut 2 bases from V and 2 bases from J, with 17 bases between. The CDR3 runs 17 residues. The CDR3 DNA reads TGCGCCAGCAGCTTTGAGGCCGGGGGTCTGGGCAATCAGCCCCAGCATTTT. It is translated as CASSFEAGGLGNQPQHF. Supplemented by reference TRBV5-1 and TRBJ1-5, the full variable domain reads KAGVTQTPRYLIKTRGQQVTLSCSPISGHRSVSWYQQTPGQGLQFLFEYFSETQRNKGNFPGRFSGRQFSNSRSEMNVSTLELGDSALYLCASSFEAGGLGNQPQHFGDGTRLSIL.

The chain carries TRBV7-6 and TRBJ2-2; D remains unclear. The CDR3 length is 12 residues. Germline V gives CDR1 SGHVS, CDR2 FNYEAQ. The V end was cut by 6 bases, the J end by 4 bases, with 6 bases between. As DNA, the CDR3 is TGTGCCAGCAGTTATACCACCGGGGAGCTGTTTTTT. Protein sequence: CASSYTTGELFF.

The chain has TRBV4-3 and TRBJ2-1; 8 bases line up with TRBD2. Germline V gene sequence: CDR1 LGHNA, CDR2 YSLEER. V shed 0 bases and J 4 bases; nucleotides not matched to a gene: 8. The CDR3 is made up of 17 amino acids. Here the CDR3 DNA reads TGCGCCAGCAGCCAAGATCGGATGCGGGAGGTTTACAATGAGCAGTTCTTC. Translation: CASSQDRMREVYNEQFF.

This chain connects TRBV5-6 to TRBJ2-7, with 9 bases aligning to TRBD1. The trim removed 4 bases at V and 2 bases at J, leaving 7 bases unmatched. CDR3 size: 15 residues. Germline V gene lookup returns CDR1 SGHDT and CDR2 YYEEEE. CDR3 in amino acids: CASSGPGTGTYEQYF. The CDR3 nucleotides read TGTGCCAGCAGCGGCCCGGGGACAGGGACCTACGAGCAGTACTTC. Full variable domain (outside the CDR3, taken from reference TRBV5-6 and TRBJ2-7): DAGVTQSPTHLIKTRGQQVTLRCSPKSGHDTVSWYQQALGQGPQFIFQYYEEEERQRGNFPDRFSGHQFPNYSSELNVNALLLGDSALYLCASSGPGTGTYEQYFGPGTRLTVT.

The CDR3: CASSFGPTPYGYTF. As DNA, the CDR3 is TGTGCCAGCAGCTTTGGACCGACGCCCTATGGCTACACCTTC. This chain uses TRBV5-5 with TRBJ1-2; the D is unclear. The CDR3 covers 14 residues. From germline, CDR1 is SGHKS and CDR2 YYEKEE (reference sequence). V shed 2 bases and J shed 4 bases, with 12 bases lying between them.

V usage is TRBV28 and J usage is TRBJ2-7; D might be TRBD1 (8 bases). The V gene lost 5 bases and the J gene lost 1 base, with 12 bases spanning the gap. The CDR3 is 14 amino acids. The germline V gene has CDR1 MDHEN and CDR2 SYDVKM. CDR3 region: CASSDRGGSYEQYF. In nucleotides, the CDR3 is TGTGCCAGCAGTGACAGGGGAGGGTCCTACGAGCAGTACTTC.

This clone was counted once. This chain joins TRBV30 and TRBJ2-5, with no clear D. Germline V CDR1 and CDR2: GTSNPN, SVGIG (reference sequence). The V and J ends lost 1 base and 5 bases respectively, with 11 bases between them. The CDR3 is 13 amino acids. CDR3 amino acids: CAWSGGVSETQYF. CDR3 sequence (DNA): TGTGCCTGGAGTGGTGGGGTTTCGGAGACCCAGTACTTC.

This rearrangement joins TRBV28 to TRBJ2-1, with 7 bases matching TRBD1. V lost 6 bases to trimming and J lost 3 bases; unmatched junction nucleotides: 14. This CDR3 has 17 residues. CDR1 and CDR2 (germline): MDHEN, SYDVKM. CDR3 in DNA: TGTGCCAGCAGCTCCCCCTACAGGGGAATGATCTACAATGAGCAGTTCTTC. It is translated as CASSSPYRGMIYNEQFF.

This clone showed up just a few times. The chain employs TRBV28 and TRBJ1-1; possibly TRBD1 for D (5 bases). Trimming removed 5 bases at V and 8 bases at J, with 9 bases between. The CDR3 sequence is 11 residues long. In germline, CDR1 is MDHEN, CDR2 SYDVKM. The CDR3 bases are TGTGCCAGCAGTCTTCGACAGGAAGCTTTCTTT. Translated, it gives CASSLRQEAFF.

The chain recombines TRBV6-1 with TRBJ1-5; D possibly corresponds to TRBD1 (5 bases). With 2 bases removed from V and 0 bases from J, the gap between germline ends came to 14 bases. CDR1 MNHNS and CDR2 SASEGT come from the germline V gene. This CDR3 has 17 amino acids. CDR3 DNA: TGTGCCAGCAGTGAACCTACCGGGGGACGTAGCAATCAGCCCCAGCATTTT. Protein product: CASSEPTGGRSNQPQHF.

Only one count was recorded for this clone. The V call is TRBV5-1, the J call TRBJ1-3; no firm D call. Between the trimmed V and J ends, which lost 3 bases and 4 bases, there was a span of 14 bases. The germline gives CDR1 SGHRS, CDR2 YFSETQ. The CDR3 is 15 residues long. The CDR3 reads CASSSAPGYGNTIYF. CDR3 nucleotide sequence: TGCGCCAGCAGCTCTGCACCGGGGTACGGAAACACCATATATTTT.